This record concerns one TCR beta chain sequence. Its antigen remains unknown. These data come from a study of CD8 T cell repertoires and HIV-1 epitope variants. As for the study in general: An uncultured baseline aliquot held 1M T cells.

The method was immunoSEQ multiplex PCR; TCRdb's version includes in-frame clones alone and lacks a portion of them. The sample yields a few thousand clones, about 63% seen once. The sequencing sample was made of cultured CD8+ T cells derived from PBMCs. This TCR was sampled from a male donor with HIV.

As DNA, the CDR3 is TGTGCCAGCAGTTCAGATGTCTCGGCCTACGAGCAGTACTTC. Translating gives CASSSDVSAYEQYF. The rearrangement uses TRBV28 and TRBJ2-7, with D hard to call. The CDR3 runs to 14 residues. Trimming stripped 4 bases from V and 2 bases from J, with 12 bases between. The germline V gene encodes CDR1 MDHEN and CDR2 SYDVKM.